The present entry profiles one T cell receptor beta chain with its context. The sample originates from a study of blood T cell repertoires in COVID-19. The germline gives CDR1 SGHRS, CDR2 YFSETQ. V gave up 6 bases and J gave up 2 bases; unmatched junction bases: 7. This CDR3 is built from 14 residues. In the study's own analysis: Estimation of nucleated cell counts relied on the amplification of reference gene primers. The data were produced by immunoSEQ multiplex PCR, yet TCRdb's version contains in-frame clones alone and is incomplete. That table gives V, J and clone size, and the DNA gave D and trimming. The sample holds around 68,000 clones; roughly 81% are singletons and the top ten take about 9.1%.

The clonotype comes from a human donor in a cohort sampled during active COVID-19. This chain uses TRBV5-1 with TRBJ1-2; 7 bases are shared with TRBD1. Material: peripheral blood. This CDR3 is CASNIGGGNYGYTF. The CDR3 bases are TGCGCCAGCAACATCGGAGGGGGCAACTATGGCTACACCTTC.